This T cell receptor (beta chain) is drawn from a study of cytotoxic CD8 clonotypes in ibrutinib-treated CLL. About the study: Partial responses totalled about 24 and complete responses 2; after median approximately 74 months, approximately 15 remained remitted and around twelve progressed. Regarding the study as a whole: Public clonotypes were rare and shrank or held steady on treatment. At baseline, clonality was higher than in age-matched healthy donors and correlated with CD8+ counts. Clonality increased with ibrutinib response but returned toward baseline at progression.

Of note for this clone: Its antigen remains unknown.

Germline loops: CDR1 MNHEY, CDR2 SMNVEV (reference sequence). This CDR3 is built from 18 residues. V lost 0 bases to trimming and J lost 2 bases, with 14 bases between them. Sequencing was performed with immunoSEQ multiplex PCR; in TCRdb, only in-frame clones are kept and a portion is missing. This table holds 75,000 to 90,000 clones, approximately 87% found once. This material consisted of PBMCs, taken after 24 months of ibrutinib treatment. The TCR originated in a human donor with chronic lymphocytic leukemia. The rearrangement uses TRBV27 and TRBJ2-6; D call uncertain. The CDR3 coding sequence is TGTGCCAGCAGTTTATCGGCCAGGTCTTTGGCTGGGGCCAACGTCCTGACTTTC. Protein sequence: CASSLSARSLAGANVLTF.